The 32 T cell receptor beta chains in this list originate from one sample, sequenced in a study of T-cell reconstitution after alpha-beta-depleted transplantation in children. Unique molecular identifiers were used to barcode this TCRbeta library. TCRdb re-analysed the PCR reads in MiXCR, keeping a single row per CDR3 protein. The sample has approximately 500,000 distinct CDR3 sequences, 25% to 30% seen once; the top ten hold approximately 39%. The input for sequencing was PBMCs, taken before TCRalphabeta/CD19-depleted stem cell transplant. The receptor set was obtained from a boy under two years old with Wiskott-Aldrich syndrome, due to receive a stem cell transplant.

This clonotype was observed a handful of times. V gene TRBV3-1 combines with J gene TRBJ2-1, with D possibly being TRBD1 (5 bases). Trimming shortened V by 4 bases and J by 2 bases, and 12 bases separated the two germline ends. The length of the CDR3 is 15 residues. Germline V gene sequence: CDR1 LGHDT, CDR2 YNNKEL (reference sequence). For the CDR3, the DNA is TGTGCCAGCAGCCCACCAGCAGGGACCTACAATGAGCAGTTCTTC. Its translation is CASSPPAGTYNEQFF.

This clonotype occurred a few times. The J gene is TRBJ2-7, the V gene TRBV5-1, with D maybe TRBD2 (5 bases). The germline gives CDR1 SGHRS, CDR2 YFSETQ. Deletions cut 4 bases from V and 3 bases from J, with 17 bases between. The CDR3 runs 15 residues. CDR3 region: CASSREPGFYYEQYF. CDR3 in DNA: TGCGCCAGCAGCCGCGAGCCGGGGTTTTACTACGAGCAGTACTTC. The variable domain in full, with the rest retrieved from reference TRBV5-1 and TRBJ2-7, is KAGVTQTPRYLIKTRGQQVTLSCSPISGHRSVSWYQQTPGQGLQFLFEYFSETQRNKGNFPGRFSGRQFSNSRSEMNVSTLELGDSALYLCASSREPGFYYEQYFGPGTRLTVT.

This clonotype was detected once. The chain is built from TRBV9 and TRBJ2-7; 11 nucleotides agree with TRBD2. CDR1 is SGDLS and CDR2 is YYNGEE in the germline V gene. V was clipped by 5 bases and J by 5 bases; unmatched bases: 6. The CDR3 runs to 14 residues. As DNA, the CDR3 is TGTGCCAGCAGTAGACTAGCGGGAACCAACGAGCAGTACTTC. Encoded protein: CASSRLAGTNEQYF.

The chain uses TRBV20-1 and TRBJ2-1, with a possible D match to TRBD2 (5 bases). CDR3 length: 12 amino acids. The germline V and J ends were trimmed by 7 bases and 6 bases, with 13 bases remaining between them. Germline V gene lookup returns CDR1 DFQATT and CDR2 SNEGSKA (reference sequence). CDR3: CSGAVAINEQFF. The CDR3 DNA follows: TGCAGTGGAGCGGTAGCTATCAATGAGCAGTTCTTC.

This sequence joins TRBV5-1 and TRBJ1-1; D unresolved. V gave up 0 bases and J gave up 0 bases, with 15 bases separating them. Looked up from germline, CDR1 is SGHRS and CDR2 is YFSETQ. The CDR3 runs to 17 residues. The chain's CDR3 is CASSLATGRGMNTEAFF. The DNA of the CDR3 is TGCGCCAGCAGCTTGGCCACGGGGAGAGGAATGAACACTGAAGCTTTCTTT.

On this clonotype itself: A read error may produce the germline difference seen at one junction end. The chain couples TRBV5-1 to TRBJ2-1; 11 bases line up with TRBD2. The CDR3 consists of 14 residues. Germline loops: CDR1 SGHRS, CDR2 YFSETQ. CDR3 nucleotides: TGCGCCAGCAGCTGGGGACTAGCGGTTAATGAGCAGTTCTTT. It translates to CASSWGLAVNEQFF.

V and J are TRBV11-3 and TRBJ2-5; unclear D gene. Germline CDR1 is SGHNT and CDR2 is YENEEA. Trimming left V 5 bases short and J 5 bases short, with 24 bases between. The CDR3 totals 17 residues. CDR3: CASSQPGGVLNRETQYF. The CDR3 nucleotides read TGTGCCAGCAGCCAGCCCGGTGGGGTTCTTAATCGGGAGACCCAGTACTTC.

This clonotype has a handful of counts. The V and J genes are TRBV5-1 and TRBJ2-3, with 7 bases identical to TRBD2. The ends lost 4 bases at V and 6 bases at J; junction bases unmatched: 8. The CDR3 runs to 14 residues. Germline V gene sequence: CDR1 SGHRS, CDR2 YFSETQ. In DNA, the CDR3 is TGCGCCAGCAGCCGCGGGAGAATAGGGGATACGCAGTATTTT. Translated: CASSRGRIGDTQYF.

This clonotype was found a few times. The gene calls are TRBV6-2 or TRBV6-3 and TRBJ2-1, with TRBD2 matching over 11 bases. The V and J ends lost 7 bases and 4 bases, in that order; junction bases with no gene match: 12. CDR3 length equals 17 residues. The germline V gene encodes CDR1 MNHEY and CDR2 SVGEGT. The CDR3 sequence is CASMELAGDAPYNEQFF. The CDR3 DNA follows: TGTGCCAGCATGGAACTAGCGGGAGATGCTCCTTACAATGAGCAGTTCTTC.

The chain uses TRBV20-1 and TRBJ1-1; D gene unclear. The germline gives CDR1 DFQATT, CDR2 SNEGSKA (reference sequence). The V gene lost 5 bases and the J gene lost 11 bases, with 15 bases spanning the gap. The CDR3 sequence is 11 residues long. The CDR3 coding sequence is TGCAGTGCTTCGGAACTCTCAGAGGCTTTCTTT. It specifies CSASELSEAFF.

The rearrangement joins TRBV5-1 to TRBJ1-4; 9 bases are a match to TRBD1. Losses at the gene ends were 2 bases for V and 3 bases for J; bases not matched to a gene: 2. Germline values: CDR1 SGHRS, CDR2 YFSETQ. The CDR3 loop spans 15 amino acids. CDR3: CASSLQGAANEKLFF. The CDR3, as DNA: TGCGCCAGCAGCTTACAGGGGGCGGCTAATGAAAAACTGTTTTTT.

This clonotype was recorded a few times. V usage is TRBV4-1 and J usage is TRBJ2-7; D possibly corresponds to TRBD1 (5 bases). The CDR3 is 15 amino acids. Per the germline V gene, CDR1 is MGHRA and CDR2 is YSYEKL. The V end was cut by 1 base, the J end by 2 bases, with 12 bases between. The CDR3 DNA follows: TGCGCCAGCAGCCAAGTTCAGGGTCTTACCTACGAGCAGTACTTC. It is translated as CASSQVQGLTYEQYF.

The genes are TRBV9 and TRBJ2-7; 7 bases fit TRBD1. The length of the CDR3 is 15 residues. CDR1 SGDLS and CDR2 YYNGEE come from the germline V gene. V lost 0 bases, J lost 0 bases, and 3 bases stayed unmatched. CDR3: CASSVAAGGSYEQYF. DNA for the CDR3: TGTGCCAGCAGCGTAGCGGCAGGGGGCTCCTACGAGCAGTACTTC.

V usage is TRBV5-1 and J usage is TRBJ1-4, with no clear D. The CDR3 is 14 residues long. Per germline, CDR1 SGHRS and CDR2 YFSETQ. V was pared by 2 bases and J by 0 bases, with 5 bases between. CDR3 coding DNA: TGCGCCAGCAGCTTTGAGACAACTAATGAAAAACTGTTTTTT. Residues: CASSFETTNEKLFF.

In DNA, the CDR3 is TGCGCCAGCAGCTGGGGGACTAGCGGGAGCGCCAAAAACATTCAGTACTTC. Translated, it gives CASSWGTSGSAKNIQYF. The chain is built from TRBV5-1 and TRBJ2-4, with TRBD2 matching 14 bases. V gave up 3 bases and J gave up 1 base; unmatched junction bases: 3. Germline V gene sequence: CDR1 SGHRS, CDR2 YFSETQ. The CDR3 extends over 17 amino acids.

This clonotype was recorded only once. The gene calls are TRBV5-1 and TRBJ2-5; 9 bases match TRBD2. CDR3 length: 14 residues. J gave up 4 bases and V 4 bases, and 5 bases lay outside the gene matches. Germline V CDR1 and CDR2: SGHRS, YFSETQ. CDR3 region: CASSKVAGVETQYF. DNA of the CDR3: TGCGCCAGCAGCAAAGTAGCGGGAGTAGAGACCCAGTACTTC.

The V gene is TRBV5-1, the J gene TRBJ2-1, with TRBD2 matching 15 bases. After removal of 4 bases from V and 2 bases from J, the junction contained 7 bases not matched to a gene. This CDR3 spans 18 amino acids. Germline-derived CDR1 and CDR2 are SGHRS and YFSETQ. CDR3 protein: CASSTGLAGGLTYNEQFF. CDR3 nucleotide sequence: TGCGCCAGCAGCACGGGACTAGCGGGAGGCTTAACCTACAATGAGCAGTTCTTC.

CDR3 amino acids: CASSPQEISYEQYF. Written as DNA, the CDR3 is TGTGCCAGCAGCCCCCAGGAGATTTCCTACGAGCAGTACTTC. The chain joins TRBV7-2 to TRBJ2-7; D call uncertain. V lost 5 bases and J lost 1, with 12 bases in between. Per the germline V gene, CDR1 is SGHTA and CDR2 is FQGNSA. This CDR3 comprises 14 residues.

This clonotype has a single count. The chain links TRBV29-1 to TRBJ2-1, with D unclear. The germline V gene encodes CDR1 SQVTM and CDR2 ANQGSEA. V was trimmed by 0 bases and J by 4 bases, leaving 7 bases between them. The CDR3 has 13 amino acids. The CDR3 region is CSVEDEAYNEQFF. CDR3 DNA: TGCAGCGTTGAAGATGAGGCTTACAATGAGCAGTTCTTC.

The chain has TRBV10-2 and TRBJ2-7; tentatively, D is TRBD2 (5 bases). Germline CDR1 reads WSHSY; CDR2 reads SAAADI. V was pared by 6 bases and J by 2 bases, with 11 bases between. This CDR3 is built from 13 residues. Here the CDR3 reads CASRDSATYEQYF. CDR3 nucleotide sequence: TGCGCCAGCAGGGACTCGGCGACCTACGAGCAGTACTTC.

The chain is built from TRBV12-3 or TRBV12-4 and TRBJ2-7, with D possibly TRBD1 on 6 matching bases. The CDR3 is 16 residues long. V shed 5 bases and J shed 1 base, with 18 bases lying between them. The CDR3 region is CASSPPSVTGSYEQYF. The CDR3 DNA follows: TGTGCCAGCAGTCCCCCCAGTGTTACAGGGTCCTACGAGCAGTACTTC.

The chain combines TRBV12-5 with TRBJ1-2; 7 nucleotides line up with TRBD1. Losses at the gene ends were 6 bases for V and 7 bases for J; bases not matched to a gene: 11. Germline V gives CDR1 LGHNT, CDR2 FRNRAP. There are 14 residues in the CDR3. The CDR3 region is CASGSPTGIGGYTF. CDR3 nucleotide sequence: TGTGCTAGTGGCTCCCCGACAGGGATTGGTGGCTACACCTTC.

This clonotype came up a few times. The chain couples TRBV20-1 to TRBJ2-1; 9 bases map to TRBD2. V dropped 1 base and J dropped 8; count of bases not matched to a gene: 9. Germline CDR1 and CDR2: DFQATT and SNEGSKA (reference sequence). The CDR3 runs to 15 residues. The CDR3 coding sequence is TGCAGTGCTAGAGTATGGCTAGCGGGAAAGTATGAGCAGTTCTTC. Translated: CSARVWLAGKYEQFF.

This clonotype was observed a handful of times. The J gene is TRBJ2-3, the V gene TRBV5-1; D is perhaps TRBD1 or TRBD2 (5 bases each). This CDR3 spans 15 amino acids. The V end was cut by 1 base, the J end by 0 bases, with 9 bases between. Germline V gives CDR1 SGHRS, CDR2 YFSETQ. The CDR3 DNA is TGCGCCAGCAGCTTGATCAGGGAGAGCACAGATACGCAGTATTTT. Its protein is CASSLIRESTDTQYF.

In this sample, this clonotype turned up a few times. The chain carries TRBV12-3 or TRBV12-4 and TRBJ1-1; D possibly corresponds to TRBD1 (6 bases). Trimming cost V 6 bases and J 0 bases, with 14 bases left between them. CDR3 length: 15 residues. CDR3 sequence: CASSVQGIMNTEAFF. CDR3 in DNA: TGTGCCAGCAGCGTACAGGGTATTATGAACACTGAAGCTTTCTTT.

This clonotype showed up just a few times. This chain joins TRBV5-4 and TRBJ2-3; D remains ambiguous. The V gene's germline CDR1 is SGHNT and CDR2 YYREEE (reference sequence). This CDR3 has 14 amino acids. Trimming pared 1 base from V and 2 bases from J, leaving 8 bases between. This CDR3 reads CASSLTFPTDTQYF. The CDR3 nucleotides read TGTGCCAGCAGCTTGACCTTCCCCACAGATACGCAGTATTTT.

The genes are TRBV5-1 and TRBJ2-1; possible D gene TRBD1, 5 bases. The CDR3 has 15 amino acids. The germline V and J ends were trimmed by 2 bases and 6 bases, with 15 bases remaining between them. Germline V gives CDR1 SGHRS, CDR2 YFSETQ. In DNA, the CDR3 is TGCGCCAGCAGCTTCGAAGGGGCATACCTCAATGAGCAGTTCTTC. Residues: CASSFEGAYLNEQFF.

This CDR3 is CASSSRQGYEQYF. In DNA form, the CDR3 reads TGTGCCAGCAGTAGCCGCCAGGGGTACGAGCAGTACTTC. The chain carries TRBV12-3 or TRBV12-4 and TRBJ2-7; a possible D gene is TRBD1 (6 bases). The germline V and J ends were trimmed by 5 bases and 4 bases, with 12 bases remaining between them. The CDR3 is made up of 13 amino acids.

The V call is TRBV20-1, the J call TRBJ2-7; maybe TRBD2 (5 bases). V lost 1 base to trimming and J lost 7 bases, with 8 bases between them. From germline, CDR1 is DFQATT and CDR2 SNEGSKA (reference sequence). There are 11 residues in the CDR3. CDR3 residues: CSARGTWEQYF. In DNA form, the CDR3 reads TGCAGTGCTAGAGGGACTTGGGAGCAGTACTTC.

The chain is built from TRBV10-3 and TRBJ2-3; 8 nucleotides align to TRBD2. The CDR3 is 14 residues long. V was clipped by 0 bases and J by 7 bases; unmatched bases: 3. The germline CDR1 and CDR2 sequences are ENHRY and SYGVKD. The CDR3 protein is CAISESSGGNTQYF. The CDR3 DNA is TGTGCCATCAGTGAGTCGAGCGGGGGAAATACGCAGTATTTT.

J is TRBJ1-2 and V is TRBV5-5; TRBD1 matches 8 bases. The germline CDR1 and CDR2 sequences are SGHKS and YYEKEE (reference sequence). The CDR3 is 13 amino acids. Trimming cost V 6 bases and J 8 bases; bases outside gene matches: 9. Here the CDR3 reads CASISTGAAGYTF. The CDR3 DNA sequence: TGTGCCAGCATATCGACAGGGGCGGCGGGCTACACCTTC.

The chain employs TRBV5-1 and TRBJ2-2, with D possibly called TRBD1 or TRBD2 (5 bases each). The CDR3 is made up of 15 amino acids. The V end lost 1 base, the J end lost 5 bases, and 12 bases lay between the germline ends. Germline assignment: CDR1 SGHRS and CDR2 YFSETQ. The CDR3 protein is CASSLKGPGTGELFF. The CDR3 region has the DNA TGCGCCAGCAGCTTGAAGGGGCCGGGAACCGGGGAGCTGTTTTTT. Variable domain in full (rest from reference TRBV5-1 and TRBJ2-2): KAGVTQTPRYLIKTRGQQVTLSCSPISGHRSVSWYQQTPGQGLQFLFEYFSETQRNKGNFPGRFSGRQFSNSRSEMNVSTLELGDSALYLCASSLKGPGTGELFFGEGSRLTVL.